The 31 T cell receptor beta chains below were found in one sample sequenced in a study of T-cell memory formation after mild COVID-19. TCRdb re-called the 5' RACE reads with MiXCR, one entry per CDR3 protein. The sample contains 400,000 or so distinct CDR3 sequences, around 20% of which appear only once. Source material: PBMCs or a T cell subset sorted from them (not recorded which). Receptors originate from an adult woman who had mild COVID-19 (a few samples of this study predate the infection). Cell type and time point are not known.

A word on this clonotype: An end of the junction differs from the germline gene, which may be a read error. The chain has TRBV7-7 and TRBJ2-7, with D possibly being TRBD2 (7 bases). Germline V gene data show CDR1 as SSHAT and CDR2 as FNYEAQ (reference sequence). CDR3 length equals 14 residues. CDR3 amino acids: CASSSGGRDNEQYF. In DNA, the CDR3 is TGTGCTAGCAGCTCCGGGGGGCGGGATAACGAGCAGTACTTC.

This clonotype was picked up many times. V is TRBV20-1 and J is TRBJ2-7; no reliable D call. Germline V CDR1 and CDR2: DFQATT, SNEGSKA (reference sequence). The CDR3 length is 14 residues. In DNA form, the CDR3 reads TGCAGGGTAGGCTCCTACTCCCCATCCTACGAGCAGTACTTC. Translated: CRVGSYSPSYEQYF.

V usage is TRBV11-2 and J usage is TRBJ2-7; D unclear. Trimming removed 5 bases at V and 3 bases at J, with 14 bases between. This CDR3 has 14 residues. CDR1 is SGHAT, CDR2 FQNNGV, per germline. The DNA for the CDR3 is TGTGCCAGCAGCCACCCCGGGCAGGTCTACGAGCAGTACTTC. It translates to CASSHPGQVYEQYF.

The rearrangement links TRBV19 to TRBJ1-4; no clear D. Between the trimmed V and J ends, which lost 7 bases and 5 bases, there was a span of 8 bases. From germline, CDR1 is LNHDA and CDR2 SQIVND (reference sequence). This CDR3 spans 12 amino acids. CDR3 in DNA: TGTGCCAGTAAGATGAGGAATGAAAAACTGTTTTTT. This codes for CASKMRNEKLFF.

This clonotype was seen ten or more times. The rearrangement uses TRBV7-2 and TRBJ2-1; 7 bases line up with TRBD2. This CDR3 is built from 15 residues. Germline trimming cut 5 bases from V and 0 bases from J; bases unmatched to any gene: 4. In germline, CDR1 is SGHTA, CDR2 FQGNSA. CDR3: CASSPWGGSYNEQFF. The CDR3 DNA is TGTGCCAGCAGCCCATGGGGGGGCTCCTACAATGAGCAGTTCTTC.

The chain links TRBV7-9 to TRBJ2-3; no definite D call. The V gene lost 5 bases and the J gene lost 6 bases, with 6 bases spanning the gap. CDR1 SEHNR and CDR2 FQNEAQ come from the germline V gene (reference sequence). This CDR3 region has 11 residues. Here the CDR3 reads CASSPQDTQYF. Written as DNA, the CDR3 is TGTGCCAGCAGCCCCCAGGATACGCAGTATTTT.

The chain carries TRBV27 and TRBJ1-2; 10 nucleotides align to TRBD1. The CDR3 spans 15 residues. Germline V gives CDR1 MNHEY, CDR2 SMNVEV (reference sequence). V trimming: 2 bases; J trimming: 2 bases; junction bases outside the gene matches: 2. The DNA for the CDR3 is TGTGCCAGCAGTTTAACGACAGGGGGCAACTATGGCTACACCTTC. Encoded protein: CASSLTTGGNYGYTF.

This clonotype was recorded a few times. The chain combines TRBV7-9 with TRBJ2-1, with unresolved D. V gave up 10 bases and J gave up 10 bases, with 20 bases separating them. Per the germline V gene, CDR1 is SEHNR and CDR2 is FQNEAQ (reference sequence). This CDR3 has 13 amino acids. This chain's CDR3 is CATRPLLALEQFF. Here the CDR3 DNA reads TGTGCCACCCGGCCACTATTGGCCTTGGAGCAGTTCTTC.

This clonotype was observed a handful of times. The chain is built from TRBV20-1 and TRBJ2-3, with TRBD1 identical over 7 bases. Germline CDR1 DFQATT, CDR2 SNEGSKA (reference sequence). The V segment lost 3 bases and the J segment 3 bases; nucleotides outside the gene matches: 6. CDR3 size: 14 residues. The CDR3 is CSASTTGWTDTQYF. The DNA of the CDR3 is TGCAGTGCTAGTACGACAGGGTGGACAGATACGCAGTATTTT.

Only a few counts were recorded for this clonotype. The chain combines TRBV18 with TRBJ2-2; 9 bases line up with TRBD1. V shed 8 bases and J 1 base; nucleotides not matched to a gene: 8. Per germline, CDR1 KGHSH and CDR2 LQKENI. This CDR3 spans 16 amino acids. The CDR3 loop is CASPTGTGRNTGELFF. The DNA for the CDR3 is TGTGCCAGCCCCACGGGGACAGGGAGGAACACCGGGGAGCTGTTTTTT.

The chain recombines TRBV29-1 with TRBJ2-2; D call uncertain. The germline V gene encodes CDR1 SQVTM and CDR2 ANQGSEA. The CDR3 loop spans 12 amino acids. Between the trimmed V and J ends, which lost 4 bases and 4 bases, there was a span of 7 bases. CDR3 sequence (DNA): TGCAGCGTTGTTTCGGGCACCGGGGAGCTGTTTTTT. It specifies CSVVSGTGELFF.

This clonotype occurred a few times. The rearrangement joins TRBV11-2 to TRBJ1-1; TRBD1 agrees at 7 bases. Losses at the gene ends were 5 bases for V and 0 bases for J; bases not matched to a gene: 12. The CDR3 is 17 residues long. The germline CDR1 and CDR2 sequences are SGHAT and FQNNGV. The CDR3 loop reads CASSPDHRGLVNTEAFF. CDR3 nucleotides: TGTGCCAGCAGCCCAGACCACAGGGGCCTAGTGAACACTGAAGCTTTCTTT.

This clonotype was picked up a small number of times. The chain uses TRBV2 and TRBJ2-5; the D gene is possibly TRBD2 (5 bases). Trimming stripped 2 bases from V and 0 bases from J, with 16 bases between. Germline V gene data show CDR1 as SNHLY and CDR2 as FYNNEI. The CDR3 extends over 17 amino acids. In DNA, the CDR3 is TGTGCCAGCAGTGAAATCGGGGTCCACCGTTACCAAGAGACCCAGTACTTC. Its protein is CASSEIGVHRYQETQYF.

This sequence joins TRBV9 and TRBJ2-7; the match to TRBD2 covers 13 bases. The V gene end was trimmed by 3 bases and the J gene end by 4 bases; junction bases not matched to a gene: 7. This CDR3 comprises 16 residues. In germline, CDR1 is SGDLS, CDR2 YYNGEE. CDR3 sequence reads: CASSAGLAGEGYEQYF. The CDR3 DNA reads TGTGCCAGCAGCGCAGGACTAGCGGGAGAAGGATACGAGCAGTACTTC.

The V and J genes are TRBV2 and TRBJ2-7; D might be TRBD1 (6 bases). Per the germline V gene, CDR1 is SNHLY and CDR2 is FYNNEI. The CDR3 runs to 14 residues. V lost 4 bases, J lost 2 bases, and 12 bases lay in between. This CDR3 reads CASSGQSGAYEQYF. The DNA for the CDR3 is TGTGCCAGCAGTGGACAGTCAGGGGCCTACGAGCAGTACTTC.

This clonotype was counted at least ten times. V usage is TRBV12-3 or TRBV12-4 and J usage is TRBJ2-1, with D perhaps being TRBD1 or TRBD2 (6 bases each). V lost 3 bases and J lost 8, with 17 bases in between. This CDR3 spans 15 amino acids. In nucleotides, the CDR3 is TGTGCCAGCAGTTTGGTCTGGGGGCGCGGGGATGAGCAGTTCTTC. This gives the protein CASSLVWGRGDEQFF.

The J gene is TRBJ2-3, the V gene TRBV12-3 or TRBV12-4, with 10 bases identical to TRBD2. The CDR3 covers 16 residues. The V gene end was trimmed by 10 bases and the J gene end by 6 bases; junction bases not matched to a gene: 16. CDR3 loop: CAIRQRTSGLPDTQYF. CDR3 nucleotide sequence: TGTGCCATCAGACAGAGGACTAGCGGCCTCCCGGATACGCAGTATTTT.

The chain recombines TRBV25-1 with TRBJ2-7; the D is unclear. The CDR3 is 15 amino acids. The germline V and J ends were trimmed by 4 bases and 2 bases, with 15 bases remaining between them. Per the germline V gene, CDR1 is MGHDK and CDR2 is SYGVNS. This chain's CDR3 is CASSALARVAYEQYF. Here the CDR3 DNA reads TGTGCCAGCAGTGCTTTAGCCCGAGTTGCCTACGAGCAGTACTTC.

This clonotype was counted ten times or more. The rearrangement joins TRBV6-2 or TRBV6-3 to TRBJ2-3, with a possible D match to TRBD2 (6 bases). Germline V gene sequence: CDR1 MNHEY, CDR2 SVGEGT. The CDR3 has 21 residues. Between the trimmed V and J ends, which lost 2 bases and 5 bases, there was a span of 32 bases. The CDR3 here is CASSYAPMKSTAGGALDTQYF. CDR3 coding DNA: TGTGCCAGCAGTTACGCACCTATGAAATCGACAGCTGGCGGGGCCCTAGATACGCAGTATTTT.

The rearrangement links TRBV12-3 or TRBV12-4 to TRBJ2-1; D is ambiguous. The CDR3 loop spans 16 amino acids. With 3 bases removed from V and 0 bases from J, the gap between germline ends came to 12 bases. The CDR3 reads CASSFSAASSYNEQFF. In nucleotides, the CDR3 is TGTGCCAGCAGTTTTAGTGCAGCGAGCTCCTACAATGAGCAGTTCTTC.

The chain joins TRBV20-1 to TRBJ1-3; D call uncertain. Germline V gene data show CDR1 as DFQATT and CDR2 as SNEGSKA (reference sequence). V was shortened by 0 bases and J by 1 base, with 10 bases between the two germline ends. The CDR3 runs 15 residues. CDR3 bases: TGCAGTGCTAGAGATAACGAGGGTTCTGGAAACACCATATATTTT. Amino acids: CSARDNEGSGNTIYF.

This clonotype turned up a few times. This rearrangement joins TRBV30 to TRBJ1-1; a weak D match, TRBD1 (5 bases). This CDR3 spans 12 amino acids. The V gene lost 0 bases and the J gene lost 6 bases, with 8 bases spanning the gap. Germline lookup yields CDR1 GTSNPN and CDR2 SVGIG (reference sequence). CDR3 loop: CAWSVQGAEAFF. In DNA, the CDR3 is TGTGCCTGGAGTGTACAAGGGGCTGAAGCTTTCTTT.

This clonotype was counted a few times. The CDR3, as DNA: TGTGCCAGCAGCTTAGCCTCTGCGGGAGGCGGCTACGAGCAGTACTTC. As protein: CASSLASAGGGYEQYF. The rearrangement links TRBV7-9 to TRBJ2-7, with 8 bases that match TRBD2. Germline V CDR1 and CDR2: SEHNR, FQNEAQ (reference sequence). CDR3 length: 16 residues. Unmatched junction bases numbered 7, after V lost 0 bases and J lost 3 bases.

The V gene is TRBV20-1, the J gene TRBJ1-1; TRBD1 agrees at 8 bases. This CDR3 is 14 amino acids long. Trimming cost V 5 bases and J 3 bases; bases outside gene matches: 8. Per germline, CDR1 DFQATT and CDR2 SNEGSKA (reference sequence). Here the CDR3 reads CSAPKTGAHTEAFF. CDR3 coding DNA: TGCAGTGCTCCGAAGACAGGGGCGCACACTGAAGCTTTCTTT.

The table lists this clonotype with a few counts. This chain connects TRBV5-1 to TRBJ2-1; D may correspond to TRBD1 or TRBD2 (5 bases each). The CDR3 runs to 14 residues. V lost 7 bases and J lost 5, with 16 bases in between. CDR1 is SGHRS, CDR2 YFSETQ, per germline. The CDR3: CASLAVGVHNEQFF. CDR3 bases: TGCGCCAGCTTGGCGGTGGGGGTCCACAATGAGCAGTTCTTC.

This clonotype was counted between two and nine times. The V and J genes are TRBV6-2 or TRBV6-3 and TRBJ2-1; 10 positions agree with TRBD2. The V segment lost 0 bases and the J segment 8 bases; nucleotides outside the gene matches: 16. Germline V gene data show CDR1 as MNHEY and CDR2 as SVGEGT. CDR3 length: 19 residues. Written as DNA, the CDR3 is TGTGCCAGCAGTTACTCGAGAGGGAGCGGGAGGGCCTTGAGGGATGAGCAGTTCTTC. The encoded protein is CASSYSRGSGRALRDEQFF.

The chain employs TRBV5-1 and TRBJ2-1, with 9 bases aligning to TRBD1. Germline V gene lookup returns CDR1 SGHRS and CDR2 YFSETQ. J lost 6 bases, V lost 4 bases, and 8 bases had no gene match. The CDR3 totals 15 residues. CDR3 protein: CASSTGTGNSNEQFF. The CDR3 DNA sequence: TGCGCCAGCAGCACCGGGACAGGGAATTCCAATGAGCAGTTCTTC.

This clonotype was seen a few times. This sequence joins TRBV12-3 or TRBV12-4 and TRBJ2-3, with TRBD1 identical over 12 bases. CDR3 size: 15 residues. V gave up 6 bases and J gave up 2 bases; unmatched junction bases: 3. The CDR3 DNA reads TGTGCCAGCAGCCGGGACAGGGGGCCCACAGATACGCAGTATTTT. It is translated as CASSRDRGPTDTQYF.

V usage is TRBV12-3 or TRBV12-4 and J usage is TRBJ1-6; D unclear. The CDR3 has 12 residues. Deletions cut 6 bases from V and 12 bases from J, with 12 bases between. CDR3 in DNA: TGTGCCAGCAGACCGGCGGGGAAACCCCTCCACTTT. The encoded protein is CASRPAGKPLHF.

This clonotype occurred a few times. The chain couples TRBV19 to TRBJ2-1, with 8 positions matching TRBD2. The CDR3 loop spans 13 amino acids. The germline V gene encodes CDR1 LNHDA and CDR2 SQIVND (reference sequence). Germline trimming cut 3 bases from V and 9 bases from J; bases unmatched to any gene: 4. The CDR3 protein is CASSMREVGEQFF. The CDR3, as DNA: TGTGCCAGTAGTATGCGGGAGGTGGGTGAGCAGTTCTTC.

This clonotype was recorded a few times. The chain uses TRBV25-1 and TRBJ2-7, with D unresolved. The CDR3 extends over 13 amino acids. CDR1 MGHDK and CDR2 SYGVNS come from the germline V gene. Trimming took off 0 bases at V and 7 bases at J, with 10 bases between the two ends. The CDR3 DNA is TGTGCCAGCAGTGAATATGTAAGTGCTGAGCAGTACTTC. This encodes CASSEYVSAEQYF.